These 16 T cell receptor beta chains originate from one sample sequenced in a study of molecular identifiers for immune sequencing clone quantification (dated by TCRdb to 2016 to 2019). Preparation of the library involved PCR. The instrument was an Illumina HiSeq 4000. Through fastp at Q25 and MiXCR, TCRdb rebuilt clones from the public reads, retaining in-frame beta chains. Rows matching on CDR3 protein sequence are summarized as one entry with the most common DNA and genes. The sample includes under 600,000 distinct CDR3 sequences, with about 20% observed a single time. The biggest ten clones account for approximately 0.8% of the sample. The material sequenced was naive CD8+ T cells from blood, with Jurkat cell RNA spiked in. What the cell subset or site label conveys for this sample: FACS-sorted CD8+CD4-CCR7+CD45RA+ naive T cells. The receptor source for this set is a human donor in good health. Some libraries in this study had Jurkat cell RNA spiked in.

This clonotype was seen many times. The chain combines TRBV6-2 or TRBV6-3 with TRBJ1-1; no firm D call. Germline values: CDR1 MNHEY, CDR2 SVGEGT. The CDR3 has 12 amino acids. V shed 4 bases and J shed 7 bases, with 10 bases lying between them. The CDR3 loop is CASSFSLLEAFF. The CDR3 region has the DNA TGTGCCAGCAGTTTTAGTCTTCTTGAAGCTTTCTTT.

This clonotype came up many times. This chain connects TRBV6-6 to TRBJ2-1; weak D call: TRBD1 (5 bases). This CDR3 is 13 amino acids long. Germline V gives CDR1 MNHNY, CDR2 SVGAGI (reference sequence). With 5 bases removed from V and 8 bases from J, the gap between germline ends came to 13 bases. CDR3: CASSPDSPDEQFF. DNA of the CDR3: TGTGCCAGCAGTCCCGACAGCCCGGATGAGCAGTTCTTC.

This clonotype has just a few counts. The chain is built from TRBV7-9 and TRBJ1-1, with D possibly matching TRBD1 (6 bases). The germline CDR1 and CDR2 sequences are SEHNR and FQNEAQ (reference sequence). V dropped 1 base and J dropped 0 bases, with 12 bases sitting between them. The CDR3 contains 16 residues. The chain's CDR3 is CASSLDSRGMNTEAFF. CDR3 DNA: TGTGCCAGCAGCTTAGACTCAAGGGGGATGAACACTGAAGCTTTCTTT. The entire variable domain, with the rest obtained from reference TRBV7-9 and TRBJ1-1, is as follows: DTGVSQNPRHKITKRGQNVTFRCDPISEHNRLYWYRQTLGQGPEFLTYFQNEAQLEKSRLLSDRFSAERPKGSFSTLEIQRTEQGDSAMYLCASSLDSRGMNTEAFFGQGTRLTVV.

This clonotype was recorded at least ten times. The chain links TRBV27 to TRBJ2-7, with 10 bases lining up with TRBD1. The CDR3 is made up of 15 amino acids. V gave up 4 bases and J gave up 4 bases; unmatched junction bases: 7. CDR1 and CDR2 (germline): MNHEY, SMNVEV (reference sequence). CDR3 protein: CASSSRQGAEYEQYF. The CDR3 DNA is TGTGCCAGCAGTTCCCGACAGGGGGCGGAGTACGAGCAGTACTTC.

V usage is TRBV12-3 or TRBV12-4 and J usage is TRBJ1-1; perhaps TRBD1 as D (6 bases). V lost 7 bases to trimming and J lost 0 bases, with 12 bases between them. The CDR3 sequence is 14 residues long. CDR3 region: CASTVTGMNTEAFF. The CDR3 DNA sequence: TGTGCCAGCACCGTTACAGGGATGAACACTGAAGCTTTCTTT.

This chain uses TRBV11-3 with TRBJ2-1; D tentatively reads TRBD1 or TRBD2 (5 bases each). Looked up from germline, CDR1 is SGHNT and CDR2 is YENEEA. The CDR3 runs 13 residues. Trimming removed 6 bases at V and 10 bases at J, with 16 bases between. CDR3 residues: CASSHGDAGEQFF. The DNA of the CDR3 is TGTGCCAGCAGTCATGGGGACGCAGGGGAGCAGTTCTTC.

This clonotype was seen at least ten times. The J gene is TRBJ2-5, the V gene TRBV6-2 or TRBV6-3; D is unresolved. Deletions cut 2 bases from V and 5 bases from J, with 6 bases between. The CDR3 consists of 12 residues. Germline V gene sequence: CDR1 MNHEY, CDR2 SVGEGT. As DNA, the CDR3 is TGTGCCAGCAGTTACCGTCCGGAGACCCAGTACTTC. Translation gives CASSYRPETQYF.

The V gene is TRBV7-9, the J gene TRBJ1-1; D is possibly TRBD1 (5 bases). The CDR3 loop spans 14 amino acids. The V and J ends lost 2 bases and 1 base respectively, with 8 bases between them. Germline values: CDR1 SEHNR, CDR2 FQNEAQ (reference sequence). This chain's CDR3 is CASSLPGKNTEAFF. DNA of the CDR3: TGTGCCAGCAGCTTACCAGGGAAGAACACTGAAGCTTTCTTT. Supplemented by reference TRBV7-9 and TRBJ1-1, the full variable domain reads DTGVSQNPRHKITKRGQNVTFRCDPISEHNRLYWYRQTLGQGPEFLTYFQNEAQLEKSRLLSDRFSAERPKGSFSTLEIQRTEQGDSAMYLCASSLPGKNTEAFFGQGTRLTVV.

Details on this clonotype: This may be a read error, as it is one base from a much larger clone. The V and J genes are TRBV5-6 and TRBJ2-7, with D possibly being TRBD1 (5 bases). V was shortened by 0 bases and J by 2 bases, with 12 bases between the two germline ends. Per the germline V gene, CDR1 is SGHDT and CDR2 is YYEEEE. CDR3 length: 15 amino acids. The CDR3 nucleotides read TGTGCCAGCAGCTTGGGGGGCTCGCCGGCCTACGAGCAGTACTTC. It translates to CASSLGGSPAYEQYF.

This clonotype has just a few counts. This chain joins TRBV28 and TRBJ2-7; tentative D call: TRBD2 (5 bases). Trimming stripped 4 bases from V and 5 bases from J, with 12 bases between. Germline V gene data show CDR1 as MDHEN and CDR2 as SYDVKM. This CDR3 is 13 amino acids long. The CDR3 protein is CASSSYTRDEQYF. CDR3 sequence (DNA): TGTGCCAGCAGTTCCTATACTAGAGACGAGCAGTACTTC.

In this sample, this clonotype turned up many times. The chain employs TRBV28 and TRBJ2-3; 8 bases fit TRBD2. CDR1 is MDHEN, CDR2 SYDVKM, per germline. V lost 4 bases and J lost 4; bases outside the gene matches: 13. The CDR3 runs to 17 residues. The CDR3 DNA reads as TGTGCCAGCAGTTCCCGGGTAGCGGGAAATCCTGCAGATACGCAGTATTTT. It codes for CASSSRVAGNPADTQYF.

The J gene is TRBJ1-5, the V gene TRBV27; D perhaps matches TRBD1 (5 bases). V was shortened by 7 bases and J by 4 bases, with 17 bases between the two germline ends. The germline V gene has CDR1 MNHEY and CDR2 SMNVEV (reference sequence). The CDR3 loop spans 15 amino acids. The DNA for the CDR3 is TGTGCCAGCAAGGATGGGCAGGGAGGGAATCAGCCCCAGCATTTT. Residues: CASKDGQGGNQPQHF.

This chain uses TRBV12-3 or TRBV12-4 with TRBJ1-1; D ambiguous. The CDR3 runs to 14 residues. V was shortened by 7 bases and J by 2 bases, with 14 bases between the two germline ends. The CDR3, as DNA: TGTGCCAGCACCTATACGAGAGGTAACACTGAAGCTTTCTTT. Amino acids: CASTYTRGNTEAFF.

A word on this clonotype: Possible read error: a much larger clone is one base away. The genes are TRBV29-1 and TRBJ2-7; D unresolved. The CDR3 contains 13 residues. CDR1 SQVTM and CDR2 ANQGSEA come from the germline V gene. Trimming left V 6 bases short and J 2 bases short, with 14 bases between. The CDR3 spells CSVKTGDAYEQYF. CDR3 DNA sequence: TGCAGCGTGAAGACTGGCGACGCCTACGAGCAGTACTTC.

J is TRBJ2-7 and V is TRBV20-1; D remains ambiguous. The V gene lost 6 bases and the J gene lost 2 bases, with 14 bases spanning the gap. Germline CDR1 and CDR2: DFQATT and SNEGSKA (reference sequence). The CDR3 has 13 residues. The CDR3 DNA reads TGCAGTGCCCACTGGAGTGGGGCCTACGAGCAGTACTTC. It is translated as CSAHWSGAYEQYF.

The chain combines TRBV24-1 with TRBJ2-1; tentative D call: TRBD2 (5 bases). Per the germline V gene, CDR1 is KGHDR and CDR2 is SFDVKD. The ends were cut back, 3 bases at V and 5 bases at J, with 10 bases in the middle. The CDR3 consists of 14 residues. CDR3 region: CATSDMDGNNEQFF. In nucleotides, the CDR3 is TGTGCCACCAGTGATATGGACGGGAACAATGAGCAGTTCTTC.